The sequence of this TCR beta chain was determined in a study of shared T cell receptors in the human thymus. The assay was immunoSEQ multiplex PCR, and TCRdb's table has in-frame clones only and misses some. The data show more than 550,000 clones, around 87% seen once. The CDR3 has 14 amino acids. Germline CDR1 reads MDHEN; CDR2 reads SYDVKM. V lost 6 bases and J 1 base, leaving 13 bases between the germline ends. This clone was counted only a few times. These data were likewise used in another study, on human thymus T cells. From that second work: Thymus tissue was removed during corrective cardiac surgery. Thymic and blood repertoires seemed to show skewed V and J gene use.

The chain is built from TRBV28 and TRBJ2-7; no clear D gene. The sample comprised thymocytes. The receptor was isolated from a boy younger than two with a congenital heart defect. The CDR3 bases are TGTGCCAGCAGACCCTCTACTCGTTCCTACGAGCAGTACTTC. Its translation is CASRPSTRSYEQYF.